The rows below give T cell receptor beta chains drawn from one sample of a study of blood T cell repertoires in COVID-19. Sequencing was performed with immunoSEQ multiplex PCR; in TCRdb, only in-frame clones are kept and a portion is missing. This table has about 300,000 clones, around 85% appearing once. The sample taken for sequencing was peripheral blood. The receptors shown here come from a human donor with COVID-19, enrolled during active disease. The donor label of this sample is uncertain. The CDR3 runs from the conserved cysteine through the conserved F or W. The order of the fields is D gene, V gene, CDR3 length, J gene, clone size, CDR3 DNA, CDR3 protein. The D gene is left open where the match is weak. Some rows mark clone size as missing; the rest say once, few, many or name a class of expanded clone.

d_gene: NA
v_gene: TRBV11-3
len: 14
j_gene: TRBJ2-3
abundance: NA
CDR3nt: TGTGCCAGCAGCCCAGGGGCTAGCACAGATACGCAGTATTTT
CDR3aa: CASSPGASTDTQYF

d_gene: NA
v_gene: TRBV5-4
len: 14
j_gene: TRBJ2-3
abundance: NA
CDR3nt: TGTGCCAGCAGCCCGGGGGATGGGACAGATACGCAGTATTTT
CDR3aa: CASSPGDGTDTQYF

d_gene: TRBD2
v_gene: TRBV3-1/TRBV3-2
len: 16
j_gene: TRBJ2-3
abundance: NA
CDR3nt: TGTGCCAGCAGCCAAGATGCGGCGGGAGTGAGAGATACGCAGTATTTT
CDR3aa: CASSQDAAGVRDTQYF

d_gene: NA
v_gene: TRBV7-8
len: 15
j_gene: TRBJ2-3
abundance: NA
CDR3nt: TGTGCCAGCAGCTTATACTCCAATCCCCCAGATACGCAGTATTTT
CDR3aa: CASSLYSNPPDTQYF

d_gene: TRBD2
v_gene: TRBV19
len: 18
j_gene: TRBJ2-2
abundance: NA
CDR3nt: TGTGCCAGTAGCCGCCTAAGGGGACTAGCGGGAGAGTCCGGGGAGCTGTTTTTT
CDR3aa: CASSRLRGLAGESGELFF

d_gene: TRBD2
v_gene: TRBV2
len: 16
j_gene: TRBJ2-7
abundance: NA
CDR3nt: TGTGCCAGCAGTGCAGGGAAGCCAGCGGGGGTCCACGAGCAGTACTTC
CDR3aa: CASSAGKPAGVHEQYF

d_gene: NA
v_gene: TRBV29-1
len: 12
j_gene: TRBJ1-1
abundance: NA
CDR3nt: TGCAGCGTTCGGAGCCCAGAAAATGAAGCTTTCTTT
CDR3aa: CSVRSPENEAFF

d_gene: NA
v_gene: TRBV6-5
len: 16
j_gene: TRBJ1-3
abundance: few
CDR3nt: TGTGCCAGCAGTTACTACGACAGCGTCTCTGGAAACACCATATATTTT
CDR3aa: CASSYYDSVSGNTIYF

d_gene: NA
v_gene: TRBV2
len: 14
j_gene: TRBJ1-1
abundance: NA
CDR3nt: TGTGCCAGCAGCCTTCTCGGGGAGAACACTGAAGCTTTCTTT
CDR3aa: CASSLLGENTEAFF

d_gene: TRBD1
v_gene: TRBV6-1
len: 14
j_gene: TRBJ1-1
abundance: NA
CDR3nt: TGTGCCAGCAGTGAAGGAGGGACAGGGAATGCAGCTTTCTTT
CDR3aa: CASSEGGTGNAAFF

d_gene: NA
v_gene: TRBV6-1
len: 16
j_gene: TRBJ1-3
abundance: NA
CDR3nt: TGTGCCAGCAGTGAAGCGCGAAGGAGCTCTGGAAACACCATATATTTT
CDR3aa: CASSEARRSSGNTIYF

d_gene: NA
v_gene: TRBV19
len: 13
j_gene: TRBJ1-1
abundance: NA
CDR3nt: TGTGCCACCCTCCCTCCAGGGAACACTGAAGCTTTCTTT
CDR3aa: CATLPPGNTEAFF

d_gene: TRBD1
v_gene: TRBV19
len: 18
j_gene: TRBJ1-1
abundance: NA
CDR3nt: TGTGCCAGTACCCCGGGTAGGACAGGGACAGGCATAATTACTGAAGCTTTCTTT
CDR3aa: CASTPGRTGTGIITEAFF

d_gene: TRBD1
v_gene: TRBV30
len: 14
j_gene: TRBJ1-1
abundance: NA
CDR3nt: TGTGCCTGGCAAATAGGGACAGGAGTCCTAGAAGCTTTCTTT
CDR3aa: CAWQIGTGVLEAFF

d_gene: TRBD1
v_gene: TRBV3-1/TRBV3-2
len: 18
j_gene: TRBJ1-1
abundance: NA
CDR3nt: TGTGCCAGCAGCCCCCAGGTACGTCTACAGGGGCGGAACACTGAAGCTTTCTTT
CDR3aa: CASSPQVRLQGRNTEAFF

d_gene: TRBD2
v_gene: TRBV5-1
len: 15
j_gene: TRBJ2-7
abundance: few
CDR3nt: TGCGCCAGCAGCCTAGGCGCTACTAGCGTTGATGAGCAGTACTTC
CDR3aa: CASSLGATSVDEQYF

d_gene: NA
v_gene: TRBV27
len: 14
j_gene: TRBJ2-3
abundance: NA
CDR3nt: TGTGCCAGCGCCTTTTCCTCAGGCACAGATACGCAGTATTTT
CDR3aa: CASAFSSGTDTQYF

d_gene: TRBD2
v_gene: TRBV7-2
len: 15
j_gene: TRBJ2-7
abundance: few
CDR3nt: TGTGCCAGCAGCCAGCTAGCGGGAGGGCCGTACGAGCAGTACTTC
CDR3aa: CASSQLAGGPYEQYF

d_gene: TRBD1
v_gene: TRBV5-1
len: 15
j_gene: TRBJ2-7
abundance: NA
CDR3nt: TGCGCCAGCAGCTCGCGGACAGGGGGAGACTACGAGCAGTACTTC
CDR3aa: CASSSRTGGDYEQYF

d_gene: NA
v_gene: TRBV12-3/TRBV12-4
len: 13
j_gene: TRBJ1-2
abundance: NA
CDR3nt: TGTGCCAGCAGCCTTGGACAGAACTATGGCTACACCTTC
CDR3aa: CASSLGQNYGYTF

d_gene: NA
v_gene: TRBV19
len: 13
j_gene: TRBJ1-1
abundance: many
CDR3nt: TGTGCCAGTAGTATGGGGGGATACACTGAAGCTTTCTTT
CDR3aa: CASSMGGYTEAFF

d_gene: NA
v_gene: TRBV19
len: 15
j_gene: TRBJ1-1
abundance: once
CDR3nt: TGTGCCAGTATCAGGGACAACACTATGAACACTGAAGCTTTCTTT
CDR3aa: CASIRDNTMNTEAFF

d_gene: NA
v_gene: TRBV5-1
len: 13
j_gene: TRBJ1-1
abundance: NA
CDR3nt: TGCGCCAGCAGCAATCCCCCCGTACTGGTGGCTTTCTTT
CDR3aa: CASSNPPVLVAFF

d_gene: NA
v_gene: TRBV28
len: 17
j_gene: TRBJ1-5
abundance: NA
CDR3nt: TGTGCCAGCAGTTCCCCCGGACTCGTGGGCAGCAATCAGCCCCAGCATTTT
CDR3aa: CASSSPGLVGSNQPQHF

d_gene: TRBD1
v_gene: TRBV11-3
len: 14
j_gene: TRBJ2-3
abundance: NA
CDR3nt: TGTGCCAGCAGCCTAGGGACAGTAACAGATACGCAGTATTTT
CDR3aa: CASSLGTVTDTQYF

d_gene: NA
v_gene: TRBV5-8
len: 12
j_gene: TRBJ2-7
abundance: NA
CDR3nt: TGTGCCAGCAGCTTAACAACCTACGAGCAGTACTTC
CDR3aa: CASSLTTYEQYF

d_gene: TRBD2
v_gene: TRBV18
len: 16
j_gene: TRBJ2-7
abundance: NA
CDR3nt: TGTGCCAGCTCACCACCTACGGGACTAGCGGGATACGAGCAGTACTTC
CDR3aa: CASSPPTGLAGYEQYF

d_gene: TRBD1
v_gene: TRBV6-5
len: 14
j_gene: TRBJ2-2
abundance: NA
CDR3nt: TGTGCCAGCAGTTCCGGACAGGGGACCGGGGAGCTGTTTTTT
CDR3aa: CASSSGQGTGELFF

d_gene: NA
v_gene: TRBV6-1
len: 14
j_gene: TRBJ2-2
abundance: NA
CDR3nt: TGTGCCAGCAGTGAATCCAGGGCGGTCGGGGAGCTGTTTTTT
CDR3aa: CASSESRAVGELFF